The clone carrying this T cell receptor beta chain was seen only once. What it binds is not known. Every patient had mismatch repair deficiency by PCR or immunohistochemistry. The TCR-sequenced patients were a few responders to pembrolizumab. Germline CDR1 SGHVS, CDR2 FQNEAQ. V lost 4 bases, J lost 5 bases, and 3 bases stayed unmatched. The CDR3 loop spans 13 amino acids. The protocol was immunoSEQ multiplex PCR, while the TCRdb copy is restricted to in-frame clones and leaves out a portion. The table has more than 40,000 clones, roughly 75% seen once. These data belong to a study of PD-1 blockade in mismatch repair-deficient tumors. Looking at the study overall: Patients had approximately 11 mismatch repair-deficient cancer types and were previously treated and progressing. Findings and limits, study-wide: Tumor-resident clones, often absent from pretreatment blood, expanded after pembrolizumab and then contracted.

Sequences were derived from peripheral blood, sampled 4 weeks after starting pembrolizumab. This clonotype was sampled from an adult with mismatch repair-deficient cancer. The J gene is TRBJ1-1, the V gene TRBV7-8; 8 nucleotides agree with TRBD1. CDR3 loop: CASSSDRATEAFF. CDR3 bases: TGTGCCAGCAGCTCGGACAGGGCGACTGAAGCTTTCTTT.